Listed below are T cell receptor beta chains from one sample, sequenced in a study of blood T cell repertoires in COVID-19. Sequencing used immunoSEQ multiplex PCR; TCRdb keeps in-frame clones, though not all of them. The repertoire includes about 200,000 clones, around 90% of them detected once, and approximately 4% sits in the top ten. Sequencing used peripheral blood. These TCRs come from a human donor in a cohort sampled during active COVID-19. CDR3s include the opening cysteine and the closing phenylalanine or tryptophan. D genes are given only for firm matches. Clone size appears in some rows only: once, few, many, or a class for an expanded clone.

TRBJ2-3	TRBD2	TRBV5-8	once	CASSLERDGTDTQYF	TGTGCCAGCAGCTTGGAGCGGGATGGCACAGATACGCAGTATTTT
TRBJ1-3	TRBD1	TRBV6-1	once	CASSDGQGAIRGNTIYF	TGTGCCAGCAGTGATGGACAGGGGGCGATAAGGGGAAACACCATATATTTT
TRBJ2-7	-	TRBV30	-	CAWSPTRLYEQYF	TGTGCCTGGAGTCCCACTAGGCTATACGAGCAGTACTTC
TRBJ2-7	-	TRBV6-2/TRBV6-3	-	CASSLGATYEQYF	TGTGCCAGCAGCCTGGGGGCGACCTACGAGCAGTACTTC
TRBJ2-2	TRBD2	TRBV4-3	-	CASSQDLGGAGGELFF	TGCGCCAGCAGCCAAGATTTGGGAGGGGCCGGCGGGGAGCTGTTTTTT
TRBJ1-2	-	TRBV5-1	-	CASSLGGLGGGYTF	TGCGCCAGCAGCTTGGGTGGCCTTGGCGGTGGCTACACCTTC
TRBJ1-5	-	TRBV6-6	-	CASSRTGSGQPQHF	TGTGCCAGCAGTCGTACAGGGTCGGGGCAGCCCCAGCATTTT
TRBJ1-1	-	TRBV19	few	CASRNREITEAFF	TGTGCCAGTAGAAACAGGGAGATCACTGAAGCTTTCTTT
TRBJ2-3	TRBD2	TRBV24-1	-	CATSVGLAGGFDTQYF	TGTGCCACCAGTGTAGGATTAGCGGGAGGTTTCGATACGCAGTATTTT
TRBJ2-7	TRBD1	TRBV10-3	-	CAISDVSPGQGAVEQYF	TGTGCCATCAGTGACGTATCCCCGGGACAGGGGGCGGTCGAGCAGTACTTC
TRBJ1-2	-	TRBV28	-	CASSSPGQGLYGYTF	TGTGCCAGCAGTTCACCGGGCCAGGGCCTCTATGGCTACACCTTC
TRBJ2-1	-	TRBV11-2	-	CASSKRSSYNEQFF	TGTGCCAGCAGCAAACGTAGTTCCTACAATGAGCAGTTCTTC
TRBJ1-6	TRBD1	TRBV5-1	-	CASSFGPDRLFSPLHF	TGCGCCAGCAGCTTTGGTCCGGACAGGCTTTTCTCACCCCTCCACTTT
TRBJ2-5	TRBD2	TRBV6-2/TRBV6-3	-	CASSTGLAGRTQYF	TGTGCCAGCAGTACAGGGCTAGCGGGAAGGACCCAGTACTTC
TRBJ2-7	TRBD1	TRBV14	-	CASSQLRGKYEQYF	TGTGCCAGCAGCCAACTCAGGGGGAAGTACGAGCAGTACTTC
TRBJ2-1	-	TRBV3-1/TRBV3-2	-	CASSPPDRTKGEQFF	TGTGCCAGCAGCCCTCCGGACAGGACTAAGGGTGAGCAGTTCTTC
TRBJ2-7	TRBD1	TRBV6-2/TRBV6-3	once	CASSMGQALGQYF	TGTGCCAGCAGCATGGGACAGGCCTTGGGGCAGTACTTC
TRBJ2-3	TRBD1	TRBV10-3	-	CAIRDRGHTDTQYF	TGTGCCATCAGGGACAGGGGGCACACAGATACGCAGTATTTT
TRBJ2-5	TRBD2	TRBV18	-	CASSLDGLAQETQYF	TGTGCCAGCTCACTTGACGGACTAGCCCAAGAGACCCAGTACTTC
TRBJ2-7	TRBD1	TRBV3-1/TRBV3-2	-	CASSGDRAYEQYF	TGTGCCAGCAGCGGCGACAGGGCCTACGAGCAGTACTTC
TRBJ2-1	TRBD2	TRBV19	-	CASRLRSGRANNEQFF	TGTGCCAGTAGGCTACGAAGCGGGAGGGCCAACAATGAGCAGTTCTTC
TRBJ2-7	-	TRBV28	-	CASSDPFGGVEYEQYF	TGTGCCAGCAGTGACCCATTCGGAGGAGTGGAATACGAGCAGTACTTC
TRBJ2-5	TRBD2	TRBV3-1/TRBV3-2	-	CASSHSYSGRGEETQYF	TGTGCCAGCAGCCATTCCTACAGCGGGAGGGGGGAAGAGACCCAGTACTTC
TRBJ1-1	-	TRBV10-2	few	CASSEDSLMNTEAFF	TGCGCCAGCAGTGAGGACAGCCTGATGAACACTGAAGCTTTCTTT
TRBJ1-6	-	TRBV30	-	CAWSAPSGRQGSPLHF	TGTGCCTGGAGTGCCCCAAGTGGGAGGCAGGGTTCACCCCTCCACTTT
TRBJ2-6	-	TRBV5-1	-	CASSLLRPGANVLTF	TGCGCCAGCAGCTTGTTGCGCCCTGGGGCCAACGTCCTGACTTTC
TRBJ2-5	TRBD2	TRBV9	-	CASSVAPGLAGGQETQYF	TGTGCCAGCAGCGTAGCCCCGGGACTAGCGGGGGGCCAAGAGACCCAGTACTTC
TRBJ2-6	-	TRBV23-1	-	CASSQTRSGANVLTF	TGCGCCAGCAGTCAAACGCGGTCTGGGGCCAACGTCCTGACTTTC
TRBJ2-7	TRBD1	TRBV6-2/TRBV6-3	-	CASSSRQGRPYEQYF	TGTGCCAGCAGTTCCCGACAGGGTAGGCCCTACGAGCAGTACTTC
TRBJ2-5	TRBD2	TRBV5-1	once	CASSSSGGETQYF	TGCGCCAGCAGCTCTTCGGGAGGGGAGACCCAGTACTTC
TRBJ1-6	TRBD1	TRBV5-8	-	CASSSDRGGSPLHF	TGTGCCAGCAGCTCCGACAGGGGAGGGTCACCCCTCCACTTT
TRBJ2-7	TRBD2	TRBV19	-	CASALGGEQYF	TGTGCCAGCGCTCTGGGGGGGGAGCAGTACTTC
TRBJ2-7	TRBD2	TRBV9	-	CASSPGTSGSNEQYF	TGTGCCAGCAGCCCAGGGACTAGCGGGAGTAACGAGCAGTACTTC
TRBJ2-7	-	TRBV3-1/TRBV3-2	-	CASSQPGEQYF	TGTGCCAGCAGCCAACCAGGGGAGCAGTACTTC
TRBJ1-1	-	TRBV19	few	CATGGGRTEAFF	TGTGCCACCGGCGGGGGACGCACTGAAGCTTTCTTT
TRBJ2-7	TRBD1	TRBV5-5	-	CASSWGTGVFNHEQYF	TGTGCCAGCAGCTGGGGTACAGGGGTTTTTAACCACGAGCAGTACTTC